A selection of T cell receptor beta chains follows, all from one sample in a study of T cells in Graves' hyperthyroidism and ophthalmopathy. Via MiXCR, TCRdb re-called the multiplex PCR reads, giving one row per CDR3 protein. The data hold over 250,000 distinct CDR3 sequences, with about a sixth observed a single time. Sequencing input: blood. Every receptor here comes from a woman aged 60-75 years with Graves' ophthalmopathy. CDR3s include the opening cysteine and the closing phenylalanine or tryptophan. A D gene is named only where the DNA matches it firmly. A row's size may be missing; if present it is once, few, many or a size class.

D gene: .; V gene: TRBV2; J gene: TRBJ2-5; clone size: many; CDR3 DNA: TGTGCCAGCAGCGGGGCCTGGGGAGAGACCCAGTACTTC; CDR3 protein: CASSGAWGETQYF
D gene: .; V gene: TRBV4-2; J gene: TRBJ2-3; clone size: .; CDR3 DNA: TGTGCCAGCAGCCAAGTCGCCCGAAGGCCAGGGACCCTTGGCACAGATACGCAGTATTTT; CDR3 protein: CASSQVARRPGTLGTDTQYF
D gene: TRBD2; V gene: TRBV11-3; J gene: TRBJ2-1; clone size: many; CDR3 DNA: TGTGCCAGCAGCTTCAGGGCGGGAGGCTACAATGAGCAGTTCTTC; CDR3 protein: CASSFRAGGYNEQFF
D gene: TRBD2; V gene: TRBV2; J gene: TRBJ2-5; clone size: many; CDR3 DNA: TGTGCCAGCAGTGGGCTAGCGGGGGAAGTGACCCAGTACTTC; CDR3 protein: CASSGLAGEVTQYF
D gene: TRBD2; V gene: TRBV6-2/TRBV6-3; J gene: TRBJ2-2; clone size: many; CDR3 DNA: TGTGCCAGCAGTTACTCTGCGGGAGGCCTGAACACCGGGGAGCTGTTTTTT; CDR3 protein: CASSYSAGGLNTGELFF
D gene: .; V gene: TRBV5-1; J gene: TRBJ2-1; clone size: many; CDR3 DNA: TGCGCCAGCAGGGCCGCAGGTTTAAACAATGAGCAGTTCTTC; CDR3 protein: CASRAAGLNNEQFF
D gene: .; V gene: TRBV7-3; J gene: TRBJ1-1; clone size: .; CDR3 DNA: TGTGCCAGCAGCCGACGGTGGGGGGACGAAGCTTTCTTT; CDR3 protein: CASSRRWGDEAFF
D gene: .; V gene: TRBV4-3; J gene: TRBJ2-3; clone size: .; CDR3 DNA: TGCGCCAGCAGCCAAGATAGTTACAGGAGCACAGATACGCAGTATTTT; CDR3 protein: CASSQDSYRSTDTQYF
D gene: TRBD1; V gene: TRBV7-9; J gene: TRBJ2-1; clone size: many; CDR3 DNA: TGTGCCAGCAGCTTAGCATTGGGGGACAGGGGCAATGAGCAGTTCTTC; CDR3 protein: CASSLALGDRGNEQFF
D gene: .; V gene: TRBV11-3; J gene: TRBJ2-6; clone size: once; CDR3 DNA: TGTGCCAGCAGCCCAGACAATCCTGGGGCCAACGTCCTGACTTTC; CDR3 protein: CASSPDNPGANVLTF
D gene: .; V gene: TRBV3-1; J gene: TRBJ1-1; clone size: many; CDR3 DNA: TGTGCCAGCAGCCACTCCGACAGGAACACTGAAGCTTTCTTT; CDR3 protein: CASSHSDRNTEAFF
D gene: TRBD1; V gene: TRBV12-3/TRBV12-4; J gene: TRBJ2-1; clone size: many; CDR3 DNA: TGTGCCAGCATCGAATTAAGGGGGCTTCCCTACAATGAGCAGTTCTTC; CDR3 protein: CASIELRGLPYNEQFF
D gene: .; V gene: TRBV24-1; J gene: TRBJ1-2; clone size: .; CDR3 DNA: TGTGCCACCAGTGATCCCTGGGGGACCGGCTATGGCTACACCTTC; CDR3 protein: CATSDPWGTGYGYTF
D gene: .; V gene: TRBV28; J gene: TRBJ2-7; clone size: many; CDR3 DNA: TGTGCCAGCAGCCCCGTGGGGGGGGGCTCCGGGAGCTACGAGCAGTACTTC; CDR3 protein: CASSPVGGGSGSYEQYF
D gene: .; V gene: TRBV27; J gene: TRBJ2-1; clone size: many; CDR3 DNA: TGTGCCAGCAGGAAGCAGAACTACAATGAGCAGTTCTTC; CDR3 protein: CASRKQNYNEQFF
D gene: .; V gene: TRBV6-6; J gene: TRBJ2-2; clone size: .; CDR3 DNA: TGTGCCAGCAGTTACTCGATTGGGGGTACCGGGGAGCTGTTTTTT; CDR3 protein: CASSYSIGGTGELFF
D gene: .; V gene: TRBV5-8; J gene: TRBJ2-1; clone size: many; CDR3 DNA: TGCGCCAGCAGCCTGGGATGGGGGAATGAGCAGTTCTTC; CDR3 protein: CASSLGWGNEQFF
D gene: .; V gene: TRBV7-9; J gene: TRBJ2-7; clone size: .; CDR3 DNA: TGTGCCAGCAGTCCTCCAGTGGAGCAATACGAGCAGTACTTC; CDR3 protein: CASSPPVEQYEQYF
D gene: TRBD1; V gene: TRBV20-1; J gene: TRBJ1-2; clone size: many; CDR3 DNA: TGCAGTGCTCCTCACCACGGACAGGGGGACTATGGCTACACCTTC; CDR3 protein: CSAPHHGQGDYGYTF
D gene: .; V gene: TRBV29-1; J gene: TRBJ1-1; clone size: .; CDR3 DNA: TGCAGCGTTGAAGGGTCGGAGGGGTGGAGAGTTACTGAAGCTTTCTTT; CDR3 protein: CSVEGSEGWRVTEAFF
D gene: .; V gene: TRBV7-2; J gene: TRBJ2-1; clone size: many; CDR3 DNA: TGTGCCAGCAGCTTAGCTGCGCGGTACTACAATGAGCAGTTCTTC; CDR3 protein: CASSLAARYYNEQFF
D gene: TRBD2; V gene: TRBV24-1; J gene: TRBJ2-2; clone size: few; CDR3 DNA: TGTGCCACTCAAGCGGGAAGTTTTGTCACCGGGGAGCTGTTTTTT; CDR3 protein: CATQAGSFVTGELFF